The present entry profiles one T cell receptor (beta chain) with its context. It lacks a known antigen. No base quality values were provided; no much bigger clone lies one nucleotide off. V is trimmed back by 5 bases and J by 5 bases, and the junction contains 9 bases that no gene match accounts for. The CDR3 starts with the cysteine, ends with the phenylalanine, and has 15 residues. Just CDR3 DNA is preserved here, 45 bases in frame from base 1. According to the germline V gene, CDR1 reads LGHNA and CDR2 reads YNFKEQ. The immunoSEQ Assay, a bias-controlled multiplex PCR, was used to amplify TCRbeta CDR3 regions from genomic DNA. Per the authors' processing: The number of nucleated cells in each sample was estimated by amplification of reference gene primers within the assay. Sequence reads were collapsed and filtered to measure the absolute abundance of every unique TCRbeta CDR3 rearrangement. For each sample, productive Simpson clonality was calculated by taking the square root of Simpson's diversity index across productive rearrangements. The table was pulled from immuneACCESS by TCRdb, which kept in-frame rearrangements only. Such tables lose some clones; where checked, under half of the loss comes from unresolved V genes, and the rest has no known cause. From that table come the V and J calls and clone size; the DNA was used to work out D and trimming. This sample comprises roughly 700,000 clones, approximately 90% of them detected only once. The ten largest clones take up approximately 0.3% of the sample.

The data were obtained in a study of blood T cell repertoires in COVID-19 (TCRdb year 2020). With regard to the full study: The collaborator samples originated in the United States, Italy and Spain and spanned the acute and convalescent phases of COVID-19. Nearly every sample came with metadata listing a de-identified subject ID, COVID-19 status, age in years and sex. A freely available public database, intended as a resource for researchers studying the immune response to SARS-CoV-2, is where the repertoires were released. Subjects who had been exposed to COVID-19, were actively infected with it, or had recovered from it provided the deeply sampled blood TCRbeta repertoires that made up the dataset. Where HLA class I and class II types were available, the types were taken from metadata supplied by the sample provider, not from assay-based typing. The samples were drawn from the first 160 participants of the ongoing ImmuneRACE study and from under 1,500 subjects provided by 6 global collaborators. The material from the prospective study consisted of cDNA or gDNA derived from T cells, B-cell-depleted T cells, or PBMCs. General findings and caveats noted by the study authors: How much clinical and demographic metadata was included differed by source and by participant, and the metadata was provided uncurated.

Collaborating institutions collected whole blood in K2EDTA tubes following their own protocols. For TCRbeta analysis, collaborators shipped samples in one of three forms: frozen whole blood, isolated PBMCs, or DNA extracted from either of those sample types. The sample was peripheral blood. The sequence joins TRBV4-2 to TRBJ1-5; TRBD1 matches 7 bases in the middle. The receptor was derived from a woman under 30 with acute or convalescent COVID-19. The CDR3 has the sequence CASSGLRTGDQPQHF. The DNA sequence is TGTGCCAGCAGCGGGCTAAGGACAGGAGATCAGCCCCAGCATTTT.